The text below deals with one TCR beta chain. No antigen is known for it. This entry belongs to a study of T cell repertoires in cytomegalovirus infection. The wider study: CMV epitopes that were recently identified and HLA-C-restricted were used alongside well-studied HLA-B-restricted ones.

TCRdb reprocessed the reads via MiXCR and lists one record per CDR3 protein. The repertoire has more than 250,000 distinct CDR3 sequences, around 25% of them found once; the top ten carry 13%. This CDR3 is built from 14 residues. Germline lookup yields CDR1 SGHRS and CDR2 YFSETQ. Trimming removed 5 bases from V and 2 bases from J, with 10 bases in between. This clonotype was sampled from a human donor in good health (CMV status not recorded). Some clones in this sample may be carry-over from other donors' samples. Material: cultured PBMCs, obtained from culture after CMV antigen stimulation. This rearrangement joins TRBV5-1 to TRBJ2-2, with D possibly called TRBD1 or TRBD2 (5 bases each). The CDR3 DNA is TGCGCCAGCAGACGGGACGTCAACACCGGGGAGCTGTTTTTT. Translated: CASRRDVNTGELFF.